This passage covers 30 T cell receptor beta chains from one sample sequenced in a study of identical twins. TCRdb redid the calling of the 5' RACE reads with MiXCR, one entry per CDR3 protein. This table has 520,000 or so distinct CDR3 sequences, 20% to 25% appearing once. This sample also appeared in a second study, on T cells expressing NK-cell markers.

Source material: CD4+ T cells sorted from blood. Receptors originate from a young woman in good health.

CDR3 DNA sequence: TGTGCCAGTAGTATGAGCGGGGAGTCCTACGAGCAGTACTTC. Translated, it gives CASSMSGESYEQYF. The chain recombines TRBV19 with TRBJ2-7; TRBD2 matches at 7 bases. V shed 3 bases, J shed 1 base, and the junction held 3 bases outside the gene matches. The CDR3 runs 14 residues. CDR1 LNHDA and CDR2 SQIVND come from the germline V gene (reference sequence).

This clonotype came up a few times. CDR3 amino acids: CAIPVGTGVFTDTQYF. The CDR3 bases are TGTGCCATCCCGGTAGGGACAGGGGTTTTCACAGATACGCAGTATTTT. The chain joins TRBV12-3 or TRBV12-4 to TRBJ2-3, with TRBD1 matching over 10 bases. The CDR3 is 16 residues long. J lost 2 bases, V lost 10 bases, and 12 bases had no gene match.

This clonotype was detected only a few times. V gene TRBV5-6 combines with J gene TRBJ2-5; D may be TRBD2 (5 bases). Germline V gene data show CDR1 as SGHDT and CDR2 as YYEEEE. This CDR3 spans 13 amino acids. Trimming shortened V by 2 bases and J by 5 bases, and 10 bases separated the two germline ends. The CDR3 DNA reads as TGTGCCAGCAGCTTCGGGGATCGGGAGACCCAGTACTTC. It codes for CASSFGDRETQYF.

Ten or more counts support this clonotype. This sequence joins TRBV20-1 and TRBJ2-5; 11 bases match TRBD1. V shed 3 bases and J 5 bases; nucleotides not matched to a gene: 14. This CDR3 spans 17 amino acids. Per germline, CDR1 DFQATT and CDR2 SNEGSKA (reference sequence). The CDR3 here is CSASISLGTGGDETQYF. CDR3 sequence (DNA): TGCAGTGCTAGTATCTCCCTCGGGACAGGGGGTGATGAGACCCAGTACTTC.

The chain recombines TRBV3-1 with TRBJ2-1; tentatively, D is TRBD1 (6 bases). Per germline, CDR1 LGHDT and CDR2 YNNKEL (reference sequence). CDR3 size: 13 residues. V was clipped by 1 base and J by 7 bases, with 8 bases between them. CDR3 sequence reads: CASSQGGGNEQFF. The CDR3 bases are TGTGCCAGCAGCCAAGGAGGGGGAAATGAGCAGTTCTTC.

The CDR3 sequence: CASSYSRWSYEQYF. Written as DNA, the CDR3 is TGTGCCAGCAGTTACTCGCGGTGGTCCTACGAGCAGTACTTC. The genes are TRBV6-5 and TRBJ2-7, with D hard to call. V was trimmed by 0 bases and J by 1 base, leaving 7 bases between them. The germline V gene has CDR1 MNHEY and CDR2 SVGAGI. This CDR3 comprises 14 residues.

This chain joins TRBV5-1 and TRBJ2-7; 7 nucleotides agree with TRBD1. The CDR3 extends over 14 amino acids. The germline V gene has CDR1 SGHRS and CDR2 YFSETQ. V shed 1 base, J shed 2 bases, and the junction held 3 bases outside the gene matches. Here the CDR3 DNA reads TGCGCCAGCAGCTTGAACAGGGGAGCCTACGAGCAGTACTTC. Residues: CASSLNRGAYEQYF.

The rearrangement links TRBV7-6 to TRBJ2-7; perhaps TRBD1 as D (7 bases). V was clipped by 4 bases and J by 6 bases, with 10 bases between them. Germline V gives CDR1 SGHVS, CDR2 FNYEAQ. The CDR3 is made up of 12 amino acids. CDR3 protein: CASSSGGLEQYF. The CDR3 region has the DNA TGTGCCAGCAGCTCAGGGGGACTCGAGCAGTACTTC.

This sequence joins TRBV20-1 and TRBJ2-4, with 7 bases matching TRBD2. V shed 6 bases and J 4 bases; nucleotides not matched to a gene: 9. The CDR3 has 14 residues. Germline loops: CDR1 DFQATT, CDR2 SNEGSKA (reference sequence). The CDR3 loop reads CSASLAGGKNIQYF. For the CDR3, the DNA is TGCAGTGCATCCCTGGCCGGGGGGAAAAACATTCAGTACTTC.

The chain uses TRBV10-3 and TRBJ2-7; 8 positions agree with TRBD1. This CDR3 region has 15 residues. Germline trimming cut 3 bases from V and 4 bases from J; bases unmatched to any gene: 8. The germline CDR1 and CDR2 sequences are ENHRY and SYGVKD. CDR3 protein: CAISDPTDREYEQYF. The DNA of the CDR3 is TGTGCCATCAGTGACCCAACGGACAGGGAGTACGAGCAGTACTTC.

This clonotype was detected a few times. The chain recombines TRBV20-1 with TRBJ2-1, with D possibly TRBD1 on 6 matching bases. The CDR3 runs to 16 residues. Germline assignment: CDR1 DFQATT and CDR2 SNEGSKA (reference sequence). Deletions cut 0 bases from V and 0 bases from J, with 12 bases between. CDR3 coding DNA: TGCAGTGCTAGAGATTTAGGGGGACGCTCCTACAATGAGCAGTTCTTC. Translating it yields CSARDLGGRSYNEQFF.

The chain uses TRBV5-1 and TRBJ2-5; a weak D match, TRBD1 (6 bases). This CDR3 region has 13 residues. Trimming cost V 4 bases and J 2 bases, with 9 bases left between them. Germline-derived CDR1 and CDR2 are SGHRS and YFSETQ. The CDR3: CASSATGQETQYF. Here the CDR3 DNA reads TGCGCCAGCAGCGCAACAGGGCAAGAGACCCAGTACTTC.

This clonotype was recorded a few times. The chain links TRBV6-2 or TRBV6-3 to TRBJ2-1; 8 bases line up with TRBD2. Germline CDR1 and CDR2: MNHEY and SVGEGT. This CDR3 comprises 17 residues. Unmatched junction bases numbered 12, after V lost 0 bases and J lost 8 bases. CDR3 loop: CASSYSMSGRAWDEQFF. In DNA form, the CDR3 reads TGTGCCAGCAGTTACTCAATGTCCGGGAGGGCCTGGGATGAGCAGTTCTTC.

Only a few counts were recorded for this clonotype. The V call is TRBV11-3, the J call TRBJ2-1; D is tentatively TRBD1 or TRBD2 (5 bases each). Germline V CDR1 and CDR2: SGHNT, YENEEA. Trimming took 10 bases from V and 9 from J, leaving 13 bases between them. The CDR3 consists of 11 residues. The CDR3 reads CAIGARSEQFF. Here the CDR3 DNA reads TGTGCCATCGGGGCGCGGAGTGAGCAGTTCTTC. Together with reference TRBV11-3 and TRBJ2-1, the CDR3 gives the full variable domain: EAGVVQSPRYKIIEKKQPVAFWCNPISGHNTLYWYLQNLGQGPELLIRYENEEAVDDSQLPKDRFSAERLKGVDSTLKIQPAELGDSAVYLCAIGARSEQFFGPGTRLTVL.

This clonotype was found many times. The chain carries TRBV18 and TRBJ1-1; D is unclear. Germline lookup yields CDR1 KGHSH and CDR2 LQKENI. The CDR3 runs to 14 residues. The V gene lost 8 bases and the J gene lost 5 bases, with 18 bases spanning the gap. The CDR3 coding sequence is TGTGCCAGCAGCTTAAGAGGGAGGGAGACTGAAGCTTTCTTT. Amino acids: CASSLRGRETEAFF.

The rearrangement links TRBV20-1 to TRBJ2-1; 8 bases fit TRBD2. J lost 7 bases, V lost 3 bases, and 5 bases had no gene match. The CDR3 consists of 13 residues. CDR1 and CDR2 from the germline V gene are DFQATT and SNEGSKA (reference sequence). The CDR3 DNA sequence: TGCAGTGCTAGTACGGGAGGGAGGAATGAGCAGTTCTTC. This translates into CSASTGGRNEQFF.

The rearrangement joins TRBV7-8 to TRBJ1-1, with 9 nucleotides matching TRBD1. V was pared by 3 bases and J by 7 bases, with 6 bases of the junction left unmatched. Germline CDR1 SGHVS, CDR2 FQNEAQ. The CDR3 totals 14 residues. The DNA for the CDR3 is TGTGCCAGCAGCTTTAGAGGGACAGGGAGTGAAGCTTTCTTT. Translating it yields CASSFRGTGSEAFF. The complete variable domain, with remaining parts taken from reference TRBV7-8 and TRBJ1-1, reads GAGVSQSPRYKVAKRGQDVALRCDPISGHVSLFWYQQALGQGPEFLTYFQNEAQLDKSGLPSDRFFAERPEGSVSTLKIQRTQQEDSAVYLCASSFRGTGSEAFFGQGTRLTVV.

The chain combines TRBV6-2 or TRBV6-3 with TRBJ2-7; D gene unclear. CDR3 size: 14 residues. The germline V gene encodes CDR1 MNHEY and CDR2 SVGEGT. Trimming took 0 bases from V and 0 from J, leaving 6 bases between them. The CDR3 protein is CASSYSQISYEQYF. CDR3 DNA: TGTGCCAGCAGTTACTCACAGATCTCCTACGAGCAGTACTTC.

This clonotype showed up just a few times. The gene calls are TRBV6-1 and TRBJ2-5; no definite D call. CDR1 MNHNS and CDR2 SASEGT come from the germline V gene. V lost 6 bases, J lost 5 bases, and 16 bases lay in between. This CDR3 has 14 amino acids. CDR3 DNA sequence: TGTGCCAGCAGACGGAGTATAGTGTGGGAGACCCAGTACTTC. This gives the protein CASRRSIVWETQYF.

This clonotype was detected only a few times. The chain joins TRBV20-1 to TRBJ1-2; 7 bases are a match to TRBD1. V lost 0 bases to trimming and J lost 1 base; unmatched junction nucleotides: 5. Germline lookup yields CDR1 DFQATT and CDR2 SNEGSKA (reference sequence). The CDR3 totals 15 residues. Written as DNA, the CDR3 is TGCAGTGCTAGAGACGCGACAGGGCATAACTATGGCTACACCTTC. Residues: CSARDATGHNYGYTF.

V gene TRBV5-8 combines with J gene TRBJ1-1; D is uncertain. CDR1 is SGHTS and CDR2 is YDEGEE in the germline V gene. Trimming removed 2 bases at V and 0 bases at J, with 11 bases between. CDR3 length equals 15 residues. Written as DNA, the CDR3 is TGTGCCAGCAGCTTTTTGCGATCCATGAACACTGAAGCTTTCTTT. Translated, it gives CASSFLRSMNTEAFF. Full variable domain (remainder filled in from reference TRBV5-8 and TRBJ1-1): EAGVTQSPTHLIKTRGQQATLRCSPISGHTSVYWYQQALGLGLQFLLWYDEGEERNRGNFPPRFSGRQFPNYSSELNVNALELEDSALYLCASSFLRSMNTEAFFGQGTRLTVV.

J is TRBJ2-2 and V is TRBV7-2; 9 nucleotides agree with TRBD1. After removal of 4 bases from V and 6 bases from J, the junction contained 9 bases not matched to a gene. The germline V gene has CDR1 SGHTA and CDR2 FQGNSA. The CDR3 length is 16 residues. The CDR3 loop reads CASSSQGGTGSGELFF. The CDR3 DNA reads TGTGCCAGCAGCTCCCAAGGGGGGACAGGGTCCGGGGAGCTGTTTTTT.

V and J are TRBV6-6 and TRBJ2-2; D gene uncertain. CDR1 MNHNY and CDR2 SVGAGI come from the germline V gene (reference sequence). The CDR3 is made up of 13 amino acids. The ends were cut back, 5 bases at V and 6 bases at J, with 10 bases in the middle. The CDR3 coding sequence is TGTGCCAGCAGTCCGTTTGTTTCCGGGGAGCTGTTTTTT. It yields the protein CASSPFVSGELFF.

This chain connects TRBV30 to TRBJ1-1; D remains unclear. The length of the CDR3 is 11 residues. The germline V and J ends were trimmed by 1 base and 3 bases, with 3 bases remaining between them. The germline gives CDR1 GTSNPN, CDR2 SVGIG (reference sequence). CDR3 DNA: TGTGCCTGGAGTGAGTACACTGAAGCTTTCTTT. It encodes CAWSEYTEAFF.

This clonotype was seen more than once but under ten times. The V and J genes are TRBV27 and TRBJ2-3, with TRBD1 matching over 9 bases. V gave up 7 bases and J gave up 0 bases; unmatched junction bases: 8. Germline values: CDR1 MNHEY, CDR2 SMNVEV (reference sequence). The CDR3 runs to 16 residues. The CDR3 region has the DNA TGTGCCAGCAAGGACAGGGGAGGTCCTAGCACAGATACGCAGTATTTT. Protein: CASKDRGGPSTDTQYF.

The sample holds a few counts of this clonotype. The chain combines TRBV7-2 with TRBJ2-7, with TRBD1 matching over 11 bases. The germline V gene has CDR1 SGHTA and CDR2 FQGNSA. The CDR3 runs to 15 residues. V shed 1 base, J shed 6 bases, and the junction held 5 bases outside the gene matches. The chain's CDR3 is CASSLEGTGGREQYF. CDR3 DNA: TGTGCCAGCAGCTTAGAGGGGACAGGGGGACGCGAGCAGTACTTC.

V gene TRBV19 combines with J gene TRBJ2-6; D possibly corresponds to TRBD1 (5 bases). There are 15 residues in the CDR3. Germline lookup yields CDR1 LNHDA and CDR2 SQIVND (reference sequence). Trimming removed 7 bases from V and 1 base from J, with 11 bases in between. CDR3 nucleotide sequence: TGTGCCAGTACTTGGGGCCTATCTGGGGCCAACGTCCTGACTTTC. It yields the protein CASTWGLSGANVLTF.

The rearrangement uses TRBV5-5 and TRBJ2-1, with TRBD2 matching 8 bases. V dropped 4 bases and J dropped 3; count of bases not matched to a gene: 9. The CDR3 runs 16 residues. Germline CDR1 is SGHKS and CDR2 is YYEKEE (reference sequence). For the CDR3, the DNA is TGTGCCAGCAGCACCACAGCGGGGGTTCACTACAATGAGCAGTTCTTC. Protein: CASSTTAGVHYNEQFF.

In this sample, this clonotype turned up once. This chain joins TRBV7-9 and TRBJ2-5; D not certain. Trimming left V 5 bases short and J 5 bases short, with 9 bases between. Germline CDR1 reads SEHNR; CDR2 reads FQNEAQ (reference sequence). The CDR3 has 12 amino acids. The CDR3 region is CASSARVETQYF. CDR3 DNA sequence: TGTGCCAGCAGCGCACGGGTGGAGACCCAGTACTTC.

This clonotype was seen only a few times. Because the CDR3's place on the DNA is in doubt, the DNA is left out and the CDR3 is given as listed by TCRdb. CDR3 residues: CASSLHQQFF. V is TRBV12-3 or TRBV12-4 and J is TRBJ2-1. Ends included, the CDR3 has 10 residues.